Each of the 5 T cell receptor beta chains below was sequenced from the same sample in a study of T cells expressing NK-cell markers. One entry per CDR3 protein, without DNA, is what TCRdb gives after re-calling the 5' RACE reads. The sample data list 25,000 to 35,000 distinct CDR3 sequences. Source material: blood T cells: a sorted CD56 or NKG2C T cell subset, CD4+ or CD8+ T cells, or bulk PBMC T cells (not recorded which). Receptor source: a woman aged 18 to 75 in good health.

The chain carries TRBV29-1 and TRBJ1-2. Germline V gene lookup returns CDR1 SQVTM and CDR2 ANQGSEA. CDR3 length: 16 amino acids. The CDR3: CSVEPRLGREVYGYTF.

The V gene is TRBV27, the J gene TRBJ2-1. The length of the CDR3 is 11 residues. Per germline, CDR1 MNHEY and CDR2 SMNVEV (reference sequence). The CDR3 loop reads CASRRYNEQFF.

V usage is TRBV9 and J usage is TRBJ2-7; there is no DNA to check the TCRdb D call of TRBD1. This CDR3 is built from 15 residues. Germline CDR1 is SGDLS and CDR2 is YYNGEE. CDR3 region: CASSGRDRVLSEQYF.

The gene calls are TRBV7-9 and TRBJ2-7; checking the TCRdb D call of TRBD1 is not possible without DNA. Germline CDR1 is SEHNR and CDR2 is FQNEAQ (reference sequence). The CDR3 extends over 15 amino acids. This CDR3 reads CASSLGVGTAYEQYF.

The genes are TRBV7-2 and TRBJ1-5. The germline V gene encodes CDR1 SGHTA and CDR2 FQGNSA. This CDR3 spans 15 amino acids. CDR3 sequence reads: CASSFRFGPHQPQHF.